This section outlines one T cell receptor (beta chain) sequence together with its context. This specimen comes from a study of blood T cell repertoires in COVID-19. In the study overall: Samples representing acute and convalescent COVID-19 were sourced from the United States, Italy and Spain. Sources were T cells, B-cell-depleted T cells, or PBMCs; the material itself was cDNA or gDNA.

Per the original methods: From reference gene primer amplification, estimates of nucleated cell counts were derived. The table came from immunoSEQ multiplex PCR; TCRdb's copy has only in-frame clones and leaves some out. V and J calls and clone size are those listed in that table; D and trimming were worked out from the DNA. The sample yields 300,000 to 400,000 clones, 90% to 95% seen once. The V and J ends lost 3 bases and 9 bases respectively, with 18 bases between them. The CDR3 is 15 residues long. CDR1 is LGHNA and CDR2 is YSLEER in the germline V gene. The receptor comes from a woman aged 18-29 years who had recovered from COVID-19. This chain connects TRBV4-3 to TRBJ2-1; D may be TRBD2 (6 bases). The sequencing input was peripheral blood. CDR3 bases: TGCGCCAGCAGCCAGGTTGGGGGAGGCCATGGTGAGCAGTTCTTC. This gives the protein CASSQVGGGHGEQFF.